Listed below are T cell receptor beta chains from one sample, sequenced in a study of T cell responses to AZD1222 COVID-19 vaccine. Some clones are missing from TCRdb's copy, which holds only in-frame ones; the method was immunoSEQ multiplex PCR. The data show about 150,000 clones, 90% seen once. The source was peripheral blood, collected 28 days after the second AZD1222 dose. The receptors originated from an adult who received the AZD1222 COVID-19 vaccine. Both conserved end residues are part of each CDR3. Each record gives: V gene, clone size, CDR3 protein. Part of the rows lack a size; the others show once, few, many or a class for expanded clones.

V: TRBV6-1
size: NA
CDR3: CASSEPGARGNTIYF

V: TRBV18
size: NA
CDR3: CASSPTQLGVNTEAFF

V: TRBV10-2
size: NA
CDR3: CASSVQGSGNTIYF

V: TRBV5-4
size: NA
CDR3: CASSSTGQGRDEQFF

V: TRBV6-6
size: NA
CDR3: CASRSSPDSIQPQHF

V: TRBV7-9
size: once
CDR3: CASSSEYGYTF

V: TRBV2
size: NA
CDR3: CASRAVVEQYF

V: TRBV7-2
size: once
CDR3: CASSLYRGYEQYF

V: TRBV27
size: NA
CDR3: CASSGAGTSSYEQYF

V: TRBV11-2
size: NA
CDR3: CASSLERATEAFF